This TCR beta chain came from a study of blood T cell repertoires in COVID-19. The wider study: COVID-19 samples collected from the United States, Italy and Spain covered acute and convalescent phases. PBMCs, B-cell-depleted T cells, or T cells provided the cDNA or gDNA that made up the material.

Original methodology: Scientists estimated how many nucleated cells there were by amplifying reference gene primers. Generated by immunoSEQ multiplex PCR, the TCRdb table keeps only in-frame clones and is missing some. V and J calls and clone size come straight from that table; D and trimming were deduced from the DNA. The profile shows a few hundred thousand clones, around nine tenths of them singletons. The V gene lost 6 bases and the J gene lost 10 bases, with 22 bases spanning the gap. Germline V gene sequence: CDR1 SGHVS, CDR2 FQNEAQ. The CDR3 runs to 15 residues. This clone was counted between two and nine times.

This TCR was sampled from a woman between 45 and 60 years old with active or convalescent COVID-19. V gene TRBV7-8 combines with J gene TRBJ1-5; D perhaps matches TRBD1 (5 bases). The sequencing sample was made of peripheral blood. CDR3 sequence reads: CASSSRPNRLGPQHF. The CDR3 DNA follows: TGTGCCAGCAGTTCAAGACCGAACAGGCTAGGACCCCAGCATTTT.